The clone carrying this T cell receptor (beta chain) was counted between two and nine times. This specimen comes from a study of cytomegalovirus exposure and HLA in healthy donors. A multiplex PCR was run with 60 Vbeta primers and 13 Jbeta primers. Some clones are missing from TCRdb's copy, which holds only in-frame ones; the method was immunoSEQ multiplex PCR. The sample holds about 200,000 clones, roughly four fifths seen once. This sequence was found in a woman in her thirties or forties in good health and CMV-seronegative. The sequencing input was PBMCs.

In DNA form, the CDR3 reads TGCGCCAGCAGCCAAGTTTTTAGCGAAGGGCTGTTTTTT. It translates to CASSQVFSEGLFF. The chain employs TRBV4-1 and TRBJ1-4; D gene uncertain. Germline CDR1 is MGHRA and CDR2 is YSYEKL. Trimming cost V 1 base and J 14 bases, with 14 bases left between them. The CDR3 is made up of 13 amino acids.